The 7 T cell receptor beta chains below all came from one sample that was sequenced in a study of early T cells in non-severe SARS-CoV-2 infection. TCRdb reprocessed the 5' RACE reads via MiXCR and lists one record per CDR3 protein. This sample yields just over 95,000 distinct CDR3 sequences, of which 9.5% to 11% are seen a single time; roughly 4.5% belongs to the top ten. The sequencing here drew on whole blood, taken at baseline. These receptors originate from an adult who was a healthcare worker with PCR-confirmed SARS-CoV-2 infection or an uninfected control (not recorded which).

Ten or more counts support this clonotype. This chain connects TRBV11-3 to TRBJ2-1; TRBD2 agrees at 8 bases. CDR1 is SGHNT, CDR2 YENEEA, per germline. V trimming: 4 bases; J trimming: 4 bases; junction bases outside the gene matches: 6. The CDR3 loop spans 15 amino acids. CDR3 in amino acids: CASSSPGLDYNEQFF. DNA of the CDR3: TGTGCCAGCAGCTCTCCGGGACTAGATTACAATGAGCAGTTCTTC.

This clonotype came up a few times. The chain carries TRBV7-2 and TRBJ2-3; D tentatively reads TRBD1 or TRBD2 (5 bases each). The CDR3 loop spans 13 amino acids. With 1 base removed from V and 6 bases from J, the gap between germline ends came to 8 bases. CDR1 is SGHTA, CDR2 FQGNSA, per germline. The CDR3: CASSLGGLDTQYF. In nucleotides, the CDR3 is TGTGCCAGCAGCTTAGGGGGGTTGGATACGCAGTATTTT.

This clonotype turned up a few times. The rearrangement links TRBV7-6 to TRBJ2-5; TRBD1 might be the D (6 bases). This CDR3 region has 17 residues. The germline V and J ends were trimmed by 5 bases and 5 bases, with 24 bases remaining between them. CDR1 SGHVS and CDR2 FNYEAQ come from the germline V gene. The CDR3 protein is CASSTIRDKLLGETQYF. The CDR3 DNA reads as TGTGCCAGCAGCACCATACGGGACAAACTATTGGGGGAGACCCAGTACTTC.

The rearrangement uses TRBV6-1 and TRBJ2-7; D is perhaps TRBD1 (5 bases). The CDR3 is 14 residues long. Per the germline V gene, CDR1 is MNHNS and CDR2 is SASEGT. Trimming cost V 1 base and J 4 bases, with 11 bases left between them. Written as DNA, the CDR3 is TGTGCCAGCAGTGAAGGGGGCACAAATTACGAGCAGTACTTC. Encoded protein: CASSEGGTNYEQYF.

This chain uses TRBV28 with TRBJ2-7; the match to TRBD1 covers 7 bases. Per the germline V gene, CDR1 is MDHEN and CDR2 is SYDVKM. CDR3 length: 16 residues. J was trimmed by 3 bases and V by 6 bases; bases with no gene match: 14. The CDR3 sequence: CASSPILPTGDYEQYF. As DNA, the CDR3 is TGTGCCAGCAGCCCTATCCTCCCCACAGGGGACTACGAGCAGTACTTC. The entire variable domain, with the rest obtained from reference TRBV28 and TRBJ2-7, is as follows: DVKVTQSSRYLVKRTGEKVFLECVQDMDHENMFWYRQDPGLGLRLIYFSYDVKMKEKGDIPEGYSVSREKKERFSLILESASTNQTSMYLCASSPILPTGDYEQYFGPGTRLTVT.

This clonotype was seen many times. The CDR3 is CSASGLAGDEQYF. The CDR3 nucleotides read TGCAGTGCCTCGGGGCTAGCGGGGGACGAGCAGTACTTC. The rearrangement uses TRBV20-1 and TRBJ2-7, with 10 nucleotides matching TRBD2. Germline V gene lookup returns CDR1 DFQATT and CDR2 SNEGSKA (reference sequence). Losses at the gene ends were 6 bases for V and 5 bases for J; bases not matched to a gene: 7. This CDR3 has 13 residues.

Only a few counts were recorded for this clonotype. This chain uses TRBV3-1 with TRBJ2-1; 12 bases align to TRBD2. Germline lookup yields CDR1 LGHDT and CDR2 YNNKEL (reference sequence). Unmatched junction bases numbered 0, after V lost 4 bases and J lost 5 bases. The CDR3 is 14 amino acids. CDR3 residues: CASSRTSGNNEQFF. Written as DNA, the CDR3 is TGTGCCAGCAGCCGGACTAGCGGGAACAATGAGCAGTTCTTC.